A single sample is the source of the 31 T cell receptor beta chains below, sequenced in a study of CD8 T cells in Susac syndrome. With random hexamers, reverse transcription was performed on about 0.5 to 1 ug of RNA. TCRdb re-called the immunoSEQ multiplex PCR reads through MiXCR, storing one row per CDR3 protein. The table includes 110,000 to 150,000 distinct CDR3 sequences, approximately 96% detected once. Sequenced: CD4+ T cells from PBMCs. These receptor sequences come from a human donor with Susac syndrome.

The chain joins TRBV4-2 to TRBJ2-3; unclear D gene. Trimming stripped 0 bases from V and 12 bases from J, with 13 bases between. This CDR3 has 13 residues. Germline CDR1 is LGHNA and CDR2 is YNFKEQ. The CDR3, as DNA: TGTGCCAGCAGCCAAGATGGGCAGACTCCTCAGTATTTT. As protein: CASSQDGQTPQYF.

This chain connects TRBV24-1 to TRBJ2-5, with 7 bases that match TRBD2. Trimming took 1 base from V and 4 from J; bases not matched to a gene: 5. Germline V gives CDR1 KGHDR, CDR2 SFDVKD. The length of the CDR3 is 15 residues. CDR3 sequence reads: CATSDFTREGETQYF. For the CDR3, the DNA is TGTGCCACCAGTGATTTCACCAGGGAGGGAGAGACCCAGTACTTC.

V is TRBV12-3 or TRBV12-4 and J is TRBJ1-2, with D perhaps matching TRBD1 (5 bases). This CDR3 has 14 amino acids. Trimming removed 3 bases from V and 5 bases from J, with 13 bases in between. CDR3 amino acids: CASSFGQGFYGYTF. For the CDR3, the DNA is TGTGCCAGCAGTTTTGGGCAGGGTTTTTATGGCTACACCTTC.

The V gene is TRBV6-6, the J gene TRBJ1-4, with TRBD1 matching 9 bases. CDR1 is MNHNY and CDR2 is SVGAGI in the germline V gene (reference sequence). Losses at the gene ends were 6 bases for V and 7 bases for J; bases not matched to a gene: 9. The CDR3 has 15 amino acids. The CDR3 region has the DNA TGTGCCAGCAGGCCCCTGGGGACAGGGCCTGAAAAACTGTTTTTT. It yields the protein CASRPLGTGPEKLFF.

The gene calls are TRBV24-1 and TRBJ2-7, with D perhaps being TRBD1 or TRBD2 (5 bases each). The CDR3 is 13 amino acids. V was trimmed by 7 bases and J by 1 base, leaving 10 bases between them. The germline V gene has CDR1 KGHDR and CDR2 SFDVKD. The DNA for the CDR3 is TGTGCCACCAGCCCGGGGCCTTCCTACGAGCAGTACTTC. Its translation is CATSPGPSYEQYF.

This clonotype has a single count. The chain carries TRBV19 and TRBJ2-4, with D perhaps TRBD2 (5 bases). V lost 6 bases, J lost 0 bases, and 6 bases lay in between. CDR3 length: 13 amino acids. The germline V gene encodes CDR1 LNHDA and CDR2 SQIVND (reference sequence). The CDR3: CASREEAKNIQYF. As DNA, the CDR3 is TGTGCCAGTAGGGAGGAAGCCAAAAACATTCAGTACTTC.

The genes are TRBV4-1 and TRBJ2-3; TRBD2 aligns across 7 bases. Trimming at V came to 2 bases and at J to 0 bases, leaving 11 bases not matched to a gene. Germline-derived CDR1 and CDR2 are MGHRA and YSYEKL. This CDR3 has 18 amino acids. CDR3 bases: TGCGCCAGCAGCCAAAGGGATTTGGCGGGGGAAAGCACAGATACGCAGTATTTT. Protein: CASSQRDLAGESTDTQYF.

The chain joins TRBV29-1 to TRBJ2-4; possibly TRBD1 for D (6 bases). The germline V and J ends were trimmed by 7 bases and 5 bases, with 9 bases remaining between them. This CDR3 contains 11 residues. Germline CDR1 is SQVTM and CDR2 is ANQGSEA. The CDR3 DNA reads as TGCAGCGCCCGGACAGAAAACATTCAGTACTTC. This sequence encodes CSARTENIQYF.

Comments on this clonotype: Germline and junction disagree at one end, which may indicate a read error. The chain joins TRBV5-1 to TRBJ1-2, with unresolved D. Germline CDR1 and CDR2: SGHRS and YFSETQ. The CDR3 covers 12 residues. The CDR3 bases are TGCGCCAGCAGCTTTGATAACTATGGCCACACCTTC. Its protein product is CASSFDNYGHTF. Full variable domain (outside the CDR3, taken from reference TRBV5-1 and TRBJ1-2): KAGVTQTPRYLIKTRGQQVTLSCSPISGHRSVSWYQQTPGQGLQFLFEYFSETQRNKGNFPGRFSGRQFSNSRSEMNVSTLELGDSALYLCASSFDNYGHTFGSGTRLTVV.

CDR3 bases: TGTGCCAGCAGTTACCTCCCGGGTAGCGGGAGGGGGAGGTACGAGCAGTACTTC. Protein product: CASSYLPGSGRGRYEQYF. V usage is TRBV28 and J usage is TRBJ2-7, with 11 bases matching TRBD2. The CDR3 is 18 amino acids. Per germline, CDR1 MDHEN and CDR2 SYDVKM. V gave up 4 bases and J gave up 4 bases; unmatched junction bases: 15.

The J gene is TRBJ2-7, the V gene TRBV3-1; 10 positions agree with TRBD2. The CDR3 extends over 14 amino acids. The V and J ends lost 4 bases and 4 bases, in that order; junction bases with no gene match: 4. Germline V gene sequence: CDR1 LGHDT, CDR2 YNNKEL (reference sequence). CDR3 sequence (DNA): TGTGCCAGCAGCCGGCTAGCGGGAGCGTACGAGCAGTACTTC. Its translation: CASSRLAGAYEQYF.

The chain carries TRBV29-1 and TRBJ1-1, with 7 nucleotides matching TRBD1. The CDR3 consists of 13 residues. Germline CDR1 is SQVTM and CDR2 is ANQGSEA. As DNA, the CDR3 is TGCGGCACGAGGGGCAGGGGGGACACTGAAGCTTTCTTT. Protein sequence: CGTRGRGDTEAFF.

The rearrangement links TRBV4-1 to TRBJ2-7, with 11 bases aligning to TRBD1. CDR1 and CDR2 from the germline V gene are MGHRA and YSYEKL. The ends lost 1 base at V and 4 bases at J; junction bases unmatched: 3. This CDR3 comprises 15 residues. CDR3 in DNA: TGCGCCAGCAGCCAAGTCGGACAGGGGGCTTACGAGCAGTACTTC. Amino acids: CASSQVGQGAYEQYF.

V gene TRBV3-1 combines with J gene TRBJ1-4, with D maybe TRBD1 (6 bases). CDR3 length: 16 amino acids. Deletions cut 0 bases from V and 5 bases from J, with 13 bases between. Per germline, CDR1 LGHDT and CDR2 YNNKEL (reference sequence). The CDR3 region has the DNA TGTGCCAGCAGCCAAGATCTCAGGGGTGGGAATGAAAAACTGTTTTTT. It yields the protein CASSQDLRGGNEKLFF.

In DNA, the CDR3 is TGTGCCAGCAGCTTGGAAGGGACAGATACGCAGTATTTT. Protein: CASSLEGTDTQYF. The chain is built from TRBV5-5 and TRBJ2-3, with D unresolved. The CDR3 consists of 13 residues. V was clipped by 0 bases and J by 3 bases, with 5 bases between them. Germline V lookup: CDR1 SGHKS, CDR2 YYEKEE (reference sequence).

The chain combines TRBV29-1 with TRBJ1-1; 7 nucleotides align to TRBD1. There are 13 residues in the CDR3. V shed 4 bases and J 1 base; nucleotides not matched to a gene: 3. Germline assignment: CDR1 SQVTM and CDR2 ANQGSEA. CDR3 protein: CSVAYRGNTEAFF. CDR3 sequence (DNA): TGCAGCGTTGCCTACAGGGGGAACACTGAAGCTTTCTTT.

The chain couples TRBV7-8 to TRBJ1-1; D is unclear. Trimming removed 3 bases at V and 6 bases at J, with 8 bases between. This CDR3 spans 12 amino acids. CDR1 and CDR2 (germline): SGHVS, FQNEAQ. The CDR3 loop reads CASSFNRAEAFF. DNA of the CDR3: TGTGCCAGCAGCTTTAATAGGGCTGAAGCTTTCTTT.

The chain has TRBV11-2 and TRBJ2-3, with D unresolved. The CDR3 runs 13 residues. The germline CDR1 and CDR2 sequences are SGHAT and FQNNGV. The V end lost 1 base, the J end lost 2 bases, and 4 bases lay between the germline ends. CDR3 DNA sequence: TGTGCCAGCAGCTTAGGACTCACAGATACGCAGTATTTT. Protein product: CASSLGLTDTQYF.

The V and J genes are TRBV19 and TRBJ2-2; D is ambiguous. The V and J ends lost 5 bases and 7 bases respectively, with 8 bases between them. This CDR3 has 12 residues. Germline lookup yields CDR1 LNHDA and CDR2 SQIVND (reference sequence). The CDR3 reads CASSPSLGELFF. CDR3 sequence (DNA): TGTGCCAGTAGTCCCTCCCTCGGGGAGCTGTTTTTT. Looking up the rest from reference TRBV19 and TRBJ2-2 gives the full variable domain: DGGITQSPKYLFRKEGQNVTLSCEQNLNHDAMYWYRQDPGQGLRLIYYSQIVNDFQKGDIAEGYSVSREKKESFPLTVTSAQKNPTAFYLCASSPSLGELFFGEGSRLTVL.

The CDR3 region is CASSLPYGTRREQFF. The DNA for the CDR3 is TGTGCCAGCAGCTTACCCTACGGCACCCGTAGGGAGCAGTTCTTC. V usage is TRBV7-6 and J usage is TRBJ2-1; no clear D. The germline V gene has CDR1 SGHVS and CDR2 FNYEAQ. The V and J ends lost 2 bases and 10 bases respectively, with 18 bases between them. This CDR3 is built from 15 residues.

The chain is built from TRBV6-9 and TRBJ2-5; D not resolved. The V end lost 0 bases, the J end lost 5 bases, and 16 bases lay between the germline ends. The CDR3 covers 16 residues. The germline V gene encodes CDR1 MNHGY and CDR2 SVAAGI. The CDR3 reads CASSYSMTHLGETQYF. The CDR3 nucleotides are TGTGCCAGCAGTTATTCGATGACCCACCTGGGGGAGACCCAGTACTTC.

The chain uses TRBV5-5 and TRBJ1-5; the D gene is possibly TRBD1 (6 bases). V shed 2 bases and J shed 3 bases, with 12 bases lying between them. Per germline, CDR1 SGHKS and CDR2 YYEKEE (reference sequence). There are 15 residues in the CDR3. In nucleotides, the CDR3 is TGTGCCAGCAGCTTACAGGGAACGGACAATCAGCCCCAGCATTTT. The encoded protein is CASSLQGTDNQPQHF.

J is TRBJ1-2 and V is TRBV5-1, with TRBD1 matching over 9 bases. The junction had 4 bases not matched to a gene; V was cut back by 4 bases and J by 6 bases. Germline CDR1 reads SGHRS; CDR2 reads YFSETQ. This CDR3 spans 13 amino acids. This CDR3 reads CASSPGQGNGYTF. The CDR3 DNA reads TGCGCCAGCAGCCCGGGACAGGGAAATGGCTACACCTTC. Full variable domain (missing parts from reference TRBV5-1 and TRBJ1-2): KAGVTQTPRYLIKTRGQQVTLSCSPISGHRSVSWYQQTPGQGLQFLFEYFSETQRNKGNFPGRFSGRQFSNSRSEMNVSTLELGDSALYLCASSPGQGNGYTFGSGTRLTVV.

The chain combines TRBV20-1 with TRBJ1-5; 7 bases are a match to TRBD1. With V trimmed by 3 bases and J by 0 bases, 11 bases remained unmatched. This CDR3 has 17 amino acids. Germline CDR1 and CDR2: DFQATT and SNEGSKA (reference sequence). The CDR3 DNA reads as TGCAGTGCTAGCCCCCGGCAGGGGGTCGATAGCAATCAGCCCCAGCATTTT. Translating it yields CSASPRQGVDSNQPQHF.

The chain employs TRBV19 and TRBJ2-1; D not resolved. Deletions cut 3 bases from V and 10 bases from J, with 13 bases between. This CDR3 spans 13 amino acids. CDR1 is LNHDA and CDR2 is SQIVND in the germline V gene (reference sequence). CDR3 in amino acids: CASSILQSEEQFF. DNA for the CDR3: TGTGCCAGTAGTATCTTACAGTCGGAGGAGCAGTTCTTC.

The chain couples TRBV20-1 to TRBJ2-1; 8 bases align to TRBD2. This CDR3 is 15 amino acids long. Losses at the gene ends were 7 bases for V and 8 bases for J; bases not matched to a gene: 16. CDR1 DFQATT and CDR2 SNEGSKA come from the germline V gene (reference sequence). CDR3 DNA: TGCAGTGTCGTTGGTGCGAGCGGGAGTCGAGATGAGCAGTTCTTC. This encodes CSVVGASGSRDEQFF.

This rearrangement joins TRBV14 to TRBJ2-5; D is unclear. The germline CDR1 and CDR2 sequences are SGHDN and FVKESK. The length of the CDR3 is 11 residues. Trimming took 5 bases from V and 5 from J, leaving 6 bases between them. CDR3 region: CASSSYETQYF. In DNA form, the CDR3 reads TGTGCCAGCAGCTCCTACGAGACCCAGTACTTC. Variable domain in full (rest from reference TRBV14 and TRBJ2-5): EAGVTQFPSHSVIEKGQTVTLRCDPISGHDNLYWYRRVMGKEIKFLLHFVKESKQDESGMPNNRFLAERTGGTYSTLKVQPAELEDSGVYFCASSSYETQYFGPGTRLLVL.

This chain joins TRBV28 and TRBJ2-5; D possibly matches TRBD1 or TRBD2 (5 bases each). The CDR3 totals 13 residues. Trimming pared 3 bases from V and 4 bases from J, leaving 9 bases between. Germline CDR1 reads MDHEN; CDR2 reads SYDVKM. The CDR3 DNA reads as TGTGCCAGCAGTTTCGGGGCTGGAGAGACCCAGTACTTC. Translating it yields CASSFGAGETQYF.

The chain is built from TRBV29-1 and TRBJ2-1, with D possibly being TRBD1 (6 bases). The germline V and J ends were trimmed by 4 bases and 6 bases, with 16 bases remaining between them. This CDR3 comprises 14 residues. Germline V lookup: CDR1 SQVTM, CDR2 ANQGSEA. The CDR3 reads CSVVAGARGNEQFF. The CDR3 bases are TGCAGCGTTGTAGCAGGGGCCAGGGGCAATGAGCAGTTCTTC.

The gene calls are TRBV23-1 and TRBJ1-4, with unresolved D. TRBV23-1 is recorded as an ORF, its role being uncertain. V was cut by 7 bases and J by 3 bases, with 18 bases left in between. CDR3 length equals 16 residues. CDR3 in amino acids: CASIVPTGRPNEKLFF. Here the CDR3 DNA reads TGCGCCAGCATTGTGCCGACCGGACGGCCTAATGAAAAACTGTTTTTT.

The V and J genes are TRBV20-1 and TRBJ2-7; D perhaps matches TRBD2 (6 bases). V lost 2 bases to trimming and J lost 2 bases, with 13 bases between them. This CDR3 is 14 amino acids long. Germline-derived CDR1 and CDR2 are DFQATT and SNEGSKA (reference sequence). The CDR3 sequence: CSARRSGETYEQYF. The CDR3 bases are TGCAGTGCTAGACGTTCGGGGGAAACCTACGAGCAGTACTTC.